This T cell receptor beta chain was identified during a study of CD8 T cells in ankylosing spondylitis. Findings and caveats of the study: It appeared that ankylosing spondylitis blood was characterized by a TCR beta motif of under ten highly homologous variants. The study looked at matched synovial fluid samples from ankylosing spondylitis patients. Disease-linked clones were reported to be significantly enriched there.

The V and J ends lost 6 bases and 6 bases, in that order; junction bases with no gene match: 7. The CDR3 totals 14 residues. Of note for this clonotype: No antigen is known for it.

5'-RACE, quantitative and with molecular barcodes, yielded the TCR beta libraries. TCRdb reanalysed the 5' RACE reads using MiXCR and keeps one entry per CDR3 protein. The table records about 27,000 distinct CDR3 sequences, approximately 7.9% of them present only once. The receptor's source is a male donor with ankylosing spondylitis or in good health (not recorded which). The chain is built from TRBV12-3 or TRBV12-4 and TRBJ2-1; 8 nucleotides match TRBD2. The sample comprised blood. This CDR3 reads CASSSGLAGNEQFF. CDR3 coding DNA: TGTGCCAGCAGCTCCGGGCTAGCGGGCAATGAGCAGTTCTTC.